The clone carrying this TCR beta chain was found once. Its antigen is currently unknown. Profiled with immunoSEQ multiplex PCR; TCRdb holds only in-frame clones, not every one. The sample records over 85,000 clones, roughly 84% being singletons. The data are from a study of identifying expanded T cells in peripheral blood. During the collection period, no donor immune events like infections were recorded. The CDR3 contains 16 residues. Per germline, CDR1 SGHNT and CDR2 YENEEA. V lost 0 bases to trimming and J lost 5 bases; unmatched junction nucleotides: 9. Notes on the study in general: Across healthy donors, higher total template counts meant significantly greater two-week count variance. About 1.2 clones differed between technical replicates, versus around 15 and 19 over time.

Source material: blood. The gene calls are TRBV11-3 and TRBJ2-5, with 7 bases matching TRBD1. This receptor was taken from a person between 18 and 69 years old in good health. In DNA form, the CDR3 reads TGTGCCAGCAGCTTAGATCACACAGGGGAACGTGAGACCCAGTACTTC. Translating gives CASSLDHTGERETQYF.